This T cell receptor (beta chain) was captured in a study of T cell repertoires in cytomegalovirus infection. This clonotype has ten or more counts. The ends lost 3 bases at V and 1 base at J; junction bases unmatched: 15. Germline V gene lookup returns CDR1 SGHTA and CDR2 FQGNSA. The CDR3 has 19 residues. TCRdb re-derived calls from the reads in MiXCR, one entry per CDR3 protein. The sample lists around 94,000 distinct CDR3 sequences, 15% to 20% occurring once. The sample consisted of PBMCs. The chain couples TRBV7-2 to TRBJ2-3; 8 bases agree with TRBD2. This TCR was recovered from a human donor in good health (CMV status not recorded). Some clones in this sample may be carry-over from other donors' samples. The CDR3 DNA reads as TGTGCCAGCAGCTTTACTAGCGGCGGAGCCAAAGTTCGCACAGATACGCAGTATTTT. Translation: CASSFTSGGAKVRTDTQYF.